A single sample is the source of the 19 T cell receptor beta chains below, sequenced in a study of shared T cell receptors in the human thymus (dated by TCRdb to the early 2020s). Libraries were built with the immunoSEQ multiplex PCR assay. Imported from immuneACCESS, the table was reduced by TCRdb to in-frame sequences with V and J called. These copies leave out some clones; in studies compared against another copy, an unresolved V gene accounts for under half, and the cause of the remainder is not known. For this sample there are 700,000 or so clones; 70% to 90% appear just once. The ten largest clones represent around 0.0094% of the sample. Another study also made use of these data, one on human thymus T cells.

Material for sequencing was thymocytes. The receptors shown here come from a girl under three years old with a congenital heart defect. Donor details come from another sample of the same person, matched by shared clones.

The V gene is TRBV7-3, the J gene TRBJ2-5; 7 bases match TRBD2. With V trimmed by 5 bases and J by 3 bases, 18 bases remained unmatched. The CDR3 has 18 amino acids. CDR1 is SGHTA and CDR2 is FQGTGA in the germline V gene. The CDR3 sequence: CASSRTNVLARAEETQYF. In DNA, the CDR3 is TGTGCCAGCAGCCGAACAAATGTACTAGCGAGAGCCGAAGAGACCCAGTACTTC.

This chain joins TRBV4-1 and TRBJ2-7; TRBD1 agrees at 7 bases. CDR1 is MGHRA and CDR2 is YSYEKL in the germline V gene. V shed 1 base, J shed 0 bases, and the junction held 15 bases outside the gene matches. There are 19 residues in the CDR3. The CDR3 DNA reads TGCGCCAGCAGCCAAGGAGACGATAAGACAGGGTCCCTCTCCTACGAGCAGTACTTC. Translating gives CASSQGDDKTGSLSYEQYF.

V and J are TRBV4-3 and TRBJ2-1; the match to TRBD2 covers 8 bases. CDR1 and CDR2 from the germline V gene are LGHNA and YSLEER. The CDR3 has 20 residues. The junction had 14 bases not matched to a gene; V was cut back by 1 base and J by 0 bases. In nucleotides, the CDR3 is TGCGCCAGCAGCCAAGTAGTGGCAGGTGGCGGGGGGAACTCCTACAATGAGCAGTTCTTC. It encodes CASSQVVAGGGGNSYNEQFF.

This clone was counted a few times. V usage is TRBV6-6 and J usage is TRBJ1-4; D ambiguous. Germline CDR1 reads MNHNY; CDR2 reads SVGAGI (reference sequence). The CDR3 has 14 amino acids. Trimming removed 4 bases at V and 4 bases at J, with 10 bases between. The CDR3 spells CASSSPTSNEKLFF. The CDR3 DNA is TGTGCCAGCAGTTCACCCACAAGTAATGAAAAACTGTTTTTT.

J is TRBJ2-7 and V is TRBV6-6; 9 positions agree with TRBD1. CDR1 is MNHNY and CDR2 is SVGAGI in the germline V gene (reference sequence). The CDR3 has 14 amino acids. V dropped 6 bases and J dropped 7; count of bases not matched to a gene: 10. The chain's CDR3 is CASRTGTGLVEQYF. Here the CDR3 DNA reads TGTGCCAGCAGGACCGGGACAGGGCTGGTAGAGCAGTACTTC.

The chain is built from TRBV6-1 and TRBJ1-2; 9 bases fit TRBD1. From germline, CDR1 is MNHNS and CDR2 SASEGT. J lost 6 bases, V lost 2 bases, and 4 bases had no gene match. The CDR3 runs 14 residues. The CDR3 sequence is CASSEHGQGNGYTF. The CDR3 DNA reads as TGTGCCAGCAGTGAACACGGACAGGGGAATGGCTACACCTTC.

The genes are TRBV29-1 and TRBJ1-1, with D possibly TRBD1 on 6 matching bases. The ends were cut back, 2 bases at V and 1 base at J, with 11 bases in the middle. This CDR3 is 14 amino acids long. The germline gives CDR1 SQVTM, CDR2 ANQGSEA. The CDR3 region is CSVESPGQNTEAFF. DNA for the CDR3: TGCAGCGTTGAAAGCCCGGGACAGAACACTGAAGCTTTCTTT. The variable domain in full, completed from reference TRBV29-1 and TRBJ1-1, reads SAVISQKPSRDICQRGTSLTIQCQVDSQVTMMFWYRQQPGQSLTLIATANQGSEATYESGFVIDKFPISRPNLTFSTLTVSNMSPEDSSIYLCSVESPGQNTEAFFGQGTRLTVV.

This clone was seen just once. The chain employs TRBV28 and TRBJ1-2; 9 bases line up with TRBD1. The V segment lost 5 bases and the J segment 2 bases; nucleotides outside the gene matches: 6. This CDR3 spans 15 amino acids. The germline CDR1 and CDR2 sequences are MDHEN and SYDVKM. This CDR3 is CASSPYGQGNYGYTF. The CDR3, as DNA: TGTGCCAGCAGTCCCTACGGACAGGGGAACTATGGCTACACCTTC.

The CDR3 nucleotides read TGTGCCACCAGCTCTCGCTCGGGACAGGGTTGTGGCTACACCTTC. The encoded protein is CATSSRSGQGCGYTF. V gene TRBV15 combines with J gene TRBJ1-2; 9 bases are a match to TRBD1. The V gene end was trimmed by 5 bases and the J gene end by 7 bases; junction bases not matched to a gene: 11. The CDR3 extends over 15 amino acids. CDR1 is LNHNV and CDR2 is YYDKDF in the germline V gene (reference sequence).

Written as DNA, the CDR3 is TGTGCCAGCAGTTACTTTCGGGGGTATTACTACGAGCAGTACTTC. This translates into CASSYFRGYYYEQYF. This chain connects TRBV6-5 to TRBJ2-7; D is perhaps TRBD2 (6 bases). The germline V and J ends were trimmed by 1 base and 3 bases, with 13 bases remaining between them. CDR1 and CDR2 (germline): MNHEY, SVGAGI. This CDR3 region has 15 residues.

This chain uses TRBV6-1 with TRBJ1-3, with 8 bases that match TRBD1. Germline V CDR1 and CDR2: MNHNS, SASEGT. The trim removed 1 base at V and 0 bases at J, leaving 23 bases unmatched. CDR3 length equals 23 residues. CDR3 sequence reads: CASSEEWRWLPGQDQFSGNTIYF. CDR3 in DNA: TGTGCCAGCAGTGAAGAGTGGCGGTGGTTACCGGGACAGGACCAATTCTCTGGAAACACCATATATTTT.

This chain connects TRBV7-8 to TRBJ1-3, with a weak D call TRBD1 (6 bases). Germline CDR1 and CDR2: SGHVS and FQNEAQ. V was clipped by 1 base and J by 0 bases, with 19 bases between them. This CDR3 contains 19 residues. CDR3 sequence: CASSLGHRTASFSGNTIYF. The CDR3 DNA follows: TGTGCCAGCAGCTTAGGTCACAGGACAGCCTCTTTCTCTGGAAACACCATATATTTT.

The chain recombines TRBV5-1 with TRBJ2-1; 10 bases match TRBD1. CDR1 and CDR2 from the germline V gene are SGHRS and YFSETQ. There are 16 residues in the CDR3. The junction had 9 bases not matched to a gene; V was cut back by 5 bases and J by 4 bases. The CDR3 sequence: CASSYKPGQGYNEQFF. The DNA of the CDR3 is TGCGCCAGCAGTTATAAACCGGGACAGGGGTACAATGAGCAGTTCTTC.

The chain joins TRBV12-5 to TRBJ2-3; tentative D call: TRBD2 (7 bases). Germline V gene data show CDR1 as LGHNT and CDR2 as FRNRAP. There are 13 residues in the CDR3. The V gene lost 6 bases and the J gene lost 5 bases, with 12 bases spanning the gap. The DNA for the CDR3 is TGTGCTAGTGGACCGGGGGGCTTAGATACGCAGTATTTT. It is translated as CASGPGGLDTQYF.

The chain uses TRBV27 and TRBJ1-2, with a tentative D call TRBD1 (5 bases). Trimming shortened V by 5 bases and J by 4 bases, and 17 bases separated the two germline ends. The CDR3 totals 15 residues. Looked up from germline, CDR1 is MNHEY and CDR2 is SMNVEV (reference sequence). CDR3 loop: CASSPMQGGTYGYTF. The CDR3 DNA reads as TGTGCCAGCAGTCCAATGCAGGGAGGGACCTATGGCTACACCTTC.

J is TRBJ1-1 and V is TRBV11-1; D gene unclear. V shed 1 base and J shed 10 bases, with 16 bases lying between them. The CDR3 is made up of 14 amino acids. Germline values: CDR1 SGHAT, CDR2 FQDESV (reference sequence). The CDR3 nucleotides are TGTGCCAGCAGCTTAGGCCTCGGCAGGCCCAGAGCTTTCTTT. Residues: CASSLGLGRPRAFF.

The CDR3 is CASSPPTWTVYGYTF. CDR3 nucleotides: TGTGCCAGCAGCCCCCCGACCTGGACAGTCTATGGCTACACCTTC. The rearrangement joins TRBV6-6 to TRBJ1-2; the D gene is possibly TRBD1 (6 bases). The CDR3 totals 15 residues. V was clipped by 6 bases and J by 4 bases, with 18 bases between them. The germline CDR1 and CDR2 sequences are MNHNY and SVGAGI (reference sequence).

This chain uses TRBV4-1 with TRBJ2-2; 7 nucleotides agree with TRBD1. Germline trimming cut 4 bases from V and 0 bases from J; bases unmatched to any gene: 5. The germline CDR1 and CDR2 sequences are MGHRA and YSYEKL. This CDR3 is 16 amino acids long. The CDR3 region has the DNA TGCGCCAGCAGCCGAAGGACAGGCCCGAACACCGGGGAGCTGTTTTTT. Protein: CASSRRTGPNTGELFF.

This chain uses TRBV5-6 with TRBJ1-2, with D maybe TRBD1 (5 bases). This CDR3 is 14 amino acids long. The germline V gene has CDR1 SGHDT and CDR2 YYEEEE. The V and J ends lost 4 bases and 4 bases respectively, with 14 bases between them. The CDR3 reads CASSPTGRGYGYTF. In DNA form, the CDR3 reads TGTGCCAGCAGCCCGACGGGGAGGGGCTATGGCTACACCTTC.